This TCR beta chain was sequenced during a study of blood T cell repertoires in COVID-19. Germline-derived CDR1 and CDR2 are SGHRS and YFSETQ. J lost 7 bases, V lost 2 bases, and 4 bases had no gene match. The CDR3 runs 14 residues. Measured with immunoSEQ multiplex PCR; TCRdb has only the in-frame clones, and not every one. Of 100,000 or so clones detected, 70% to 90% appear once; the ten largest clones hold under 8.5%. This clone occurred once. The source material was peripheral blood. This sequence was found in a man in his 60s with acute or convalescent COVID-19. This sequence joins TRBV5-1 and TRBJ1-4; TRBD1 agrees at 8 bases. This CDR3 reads CASSLGQGLEKLFF. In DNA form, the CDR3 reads TGCGCCAGCAGCTTAGGACAGGGCCTTGAAAAACTGTTTTTT.